This T cell receptor beta chain emerged from a study of blood T cell repertoires in COVID-19. Study overall: There were acute and convalescent COVID-19 samples, and they came from the United States, Italy and Spain.

This clone appeared a few times. The CDR3 is 15 amino acids. CDR1 is LNHDA, CDR2 SQIVND, per germline (reference sequence). The ends lost 4 bases at V and 8 bases at J; junction bases unmatched: 8. Source study methods: Scientists estimated how many nucleated cells there were by amplifying reference gene primers. The method was immunoSEQ multiplex PCR; TCRdb's version includes in-frame clones alone and lacks a portion of them. That table gives V, J and clone size, and the DNA gave D and trimming. The sample includes 150,000 to 200,000 clones, around four fifths seen only once; the top ten take 14%. Those enrolled in Seattle joined during active infection and were followed longitudinally afterward.

The TCR was taken from a woman in her seventies with COVID-19, enrolled during active disease. The sample was peripheral blood. The rearrangement joins TRBV19 to TRBJ1-4; 9 bases match TRBD1. The CDR3 DNA reads as TGTGCCAGTAGTAAACCGGACAGGGGAAACGAAAAACTGTTTTTT. This encodes CASSKPDRGNEKLFF.